One and the same sample provided the 2 T cell receptor beta chains below, sequenced in a study of CD8+ T cells in alopecia areata. As the sequencing template, cDNA was produced by extracting RNA and reverse transcribing it. Repertoires were generated with immunoSEQ multiplex PCR, while TCRdb's copy carries only in-frame clones and drops some. This sample comprises approximately 300,000 clones, none seen once only. Cells that came from pooled cutaneous lymph nodes were sorted using CD4, CD8alpha, NKG2D, NKG2ACE and other markers. The sequenced sample consisted of CD4+ T cells sorted from a lymph node. Receptors were obtained from a C3H/HeJ mouse with alopecia areata. The MHC haplotype of the strain is H2-k.

Only a few counts were recorded for this clone. The genes and germline here are from mouse. Read sequence stops 4 residues before the CDR3 end, and the germline J gene provides the missing end. This specimen includes other DNA sequences encoding the same CDR3. J is TRBJ2-1 and V is TRBV13-3; TRBD2 agrees at 9 bases. The CDR3 runs to 15 residues. Unmatched junction bases numbered 2, after V lost 1 base and J lost 3 bases. The V gene's germline CDR1 is NNHDY and CDR2 SYVADS. CDR3 protein: CASSDLGGSYAEQFF. Partial CDR3 DNA: TGTGCCAGCAGTGATCTGGGGGGGTCCTATGCT.

This clone was detected only a few times. Germline and genes: mouse. Sequencing ends 4 residues short of the CDR3 end; the germline J gene provides the rest. The V call is TRBV5, the J call TRBJ2-1, with 11 bases matching TRBD2. Germline loops: CDR1 LGHNA, CDR2 YNLKQL (reference sequence). The CDR3 has 15 residues. The DNA read from the CDR3 is TGTGCCAGCAGCCAAGATAGGACTGGGGGGTCT. It encodes CASSQDRTGGS. The full CDR3 protein reads CASSQDRTGGSEQFF.